These 15 T cell receptor beta chains originate from one sample sequenced in a study of blood T cell repertoires in COVID-19. The table came from immunoSEQ multiplex PCR; TCRdb's copy has only in-frame clones and leaves some out. The data show roughly 140,000 clones, roughly four fifths seen once. Sample: peripheral blood. Receptor source: a woman of 80 years or more with acute or convalescent COVID-19.

As for this clone: Other DNA sequences from this sample encode an identical CDR3 as well. V and J are TRBV18 and TRBJ2-7; no clear D. Trimming stripped 0 bases from V and 3 bases from J, with 6 bases between. Germline V lookup: CDR1 KGHSH, CDR2 LQKENI. This CDR3 has 13 residues. CDR3 DNA: TGTGCCAGCTCACCACCGGCTGGCTACGAGCAGTACTTC. As protein: CASSPPAGYEQYF.

The chain combines TRBV7-9 with TRBJ2-7, with 8 nucleotides matching TRBD2. This CDR3 is built from 15 residues. CDR1 and CDR2 from the germline V gene are SEHNR and FQNEAQ (reference sequence). After removal of 5 bases from V and 3 bases from J, the junction contained 9 bases not matched to a gene. The CDR3 nucleotides are TGTGCCAGCAGCCCTTCGCTAGGGACTAGCTACGAGCAGTACTTC. Translation: CASSPSLGTSYEQYF.

The V gene is TRBV12-3 or TRBV12-4, the J gene TRBJ1-6, with TRBD1 as a possible D gene (5 bases). This CDR3 is 13 amino acids long. V was cut by 6 bases and J by 5 bases, with 8 bases left in between. The chain's CDR3 is CASSRQHNSPLHF. The DNA of the CDR3 is TGTGCCAGCAGCCGACAGCATAATTCACCCCTCCACTTT.

The sample holds a few counts of this clone. The CDR3 reads CASSLEASGRANEQFF. DNA for the CDR3: TGTGCCAGCAGCTTAGAGGCTAGCGGGAGGGCGAATGAGCAGTTCTTC. The genes are TRBV7-2 and TRBJ2-1, with 12 bases identical to TRBD2. From germline, CDR1 is SGHTA and CDR2 FQGNSA. The CDR3 covers 16 residues. V shed 1 base and J 7 bases; nucleotides not matched to a gene: 5. The entire variable domain, with the rest obtained from reference TRBV7-2 and TRBJ2-1, is as follows: GAGVSQSPSNKVTEKGKDVELRCDPISGHTALYWYRQSLGQGLEFLIYFQGNSAPDKSGLPSDRFSAERTGGSVSTLTIQRTQQEDSAVYLCASSLEASGRANEQFFGPGTRLTVL.

The rearrangement links TRBV15 to TRBJ2-2; 11 nucleotides line up with TRBD2. V gave up 0 bases and J gave up 5 bases; unmatched junction bases: 5. Germline V gives CDR1 LNHNV, CDR2 YYDKDF (reference sequence). The CDR3 length is 17 residues. The CDR3 region has the DNA TGTGCCACCAGCAGAGAGGAAATAGCGGGGGGGACCGGGGAGCTGTTTTTT. It yields the protein CATSREEIAGGTGELFF.

This clone was counted a few times. The V gene is TRBV15, the J gene TRBJ2-6; D gene ambiguous. Germline values: CDR1 LNHNV, CDR2 YYDKDF (reference sequence). CDR3 length: 15 residues. V was shortened by 0 bases and J by 1 base, with 4 bases between the two germline ends. CDR3 sequence: CATSRDFSGANVLTF. The CDR3 nucleotides are TGTGCCACCAGCAGAGACTTTTCTGGGGCCAACGTCCTGACTTTC.

Only a few counts were recorded for this clone. In DNA form, the CDR3 reads TGTGCCAGCCCTGAACCCCCAGGGAACTATGGCTACACCTTC. Amino acid sequence: CASPEPPGNYGYTF. This chain uses TRBV2 with TRBJ1-2; TRBD1 might be the D (5 bases). In germline, CDR1 is SNHLY, CDR2 FYNNEI. Trimming pared 8 bases from V and 2 bases from J, leaving 15 bases between. The CDR3 consists of 14 residues. The variable domain in full, with the rest retrieved from reference TRBV2 and TRBJ1-2, is EPEVTQTPSHQVTQMGQEVILRCVPISNHLYFYWYRQILGQKVEFLVSFYNNEISEKSEIFDDQFSVERPDGSNFTLKIRSTKLEDSAMYFCASPEPPGNYGYTFGSGTRLTVV.

The J gene is TRBJ1-4, the V gene TRBV5-1, with 8 nucleotides matching TRBD1. The CDR3 has 14 amino acids. Trimming removed 4 bases from V and 3 bases from J; junction bases left unmatched: 2. CDR1 and CDR2 from the germline V gene are SGHRS and YFSETQ. In DNA, the CDR3 is TGCGCCAGCAGCAAGACAGGGGCTAATGAAAAACTGTTTTTT. Translating gives CASSKTGANEKLFF.

The rearrangement joins TRBV5-4 to TRBJ1-2; TRBD1 might be the D (5 bases). The V and J ends lost 6 bases and 4 bases respectively, with 19 bases between them. Germline CDR1 SGHNT, CDR2 YYREEE (reference sequence). CDR3 length: 15 amino acids. CDR3 sequence (DNA): TGTGCCAGCACCCTAAATAACATGGGGGGCTATGGCTACACCTTC. Its translation: CASTLNNMGGYGYTF.

In this sample, this clone turned up a few times. The V gene is TRBV6-5, the J gene TRBJ2-1; TRBD1 matches 12 bases. J gave up 7 bases and V 3 bases, and 7 bases lay outside the gene matches. The CDR3 runs to 16 residues. In germline, CDR1 is MNHEY, CDR2 SVGAGI. The DNA for the CDR3 is TGTGCCAGCAGTTATCGGGACAGGGGGCTATCAAATGAGCAGTTCTTC. It codes for CASSYRDRGLSNEQFF.

This rearrangement joins TRBV30 to TRBJ1-1; 9 bases are a match to TRBD1. This CDR3 comprises 17 residues. CDR1 and CDR2 from the germline V gene are GTSNPN and SVGIG (reference sequence). V shed 2 bases and J 0 bases; nucleotides not matched to a gene: 10. The chain's CDR3 is CAWSRYGTGIMNTEAFF. DNA for the CDR3: TGTGCCTGGAGTCGTTACGGGACAGGGATAATGAACACTGAAGCTTTCTTT.

This clone came up once. This chain connects TRBV12-2 to TRBJ1-1. TRBV12-2 is termed a pseudogene. There are 12 residues in the CDR3. The CDR3 is CASRPMGLEGRF. Written as DNA, the CDR3 is TGTGCAAGTCGCCCGATGGGACTCGAGGGACGGTTT.

V and J are TRBV2 and TRBJ2-3, with 8 bases aligning to TRBD2. J was trimmed by 1 base and V by 5 bases; bases with no gene match: 2. Germline V gene lookup returns CDR1 SNHLY and CDR2 FYNNEI. This CDR3 has 14 amino acids. The chain's CDR3 is CASSQTSGTDTQYF. The CDR3 DNA reads TGTGCCAGCAGTCAGACTAGCGGCACAGATACGCAGTATTTT.

The chain employs TRBV4-3 and TRBJ1-6, with 8 bases identical to TRBD1. This CDR3 has 16 residues. CDR1 and CDR2 from the germline V gene are LGHNA and YSLEER. V was pared by 0 bases and J by 7 bases, with 5 bases of the junction left unmatched. The CDR3 loop is CASSQERTGRNSPLHF. CDR3 coding DNA: TGCGCCAGCAGCCAAGAGAGGACAGGGAGAAATTCACCCCTCCACTTT.

This chain connects TRBV7-2 to TRBJ1-2; weak D call: TRBD1 (5 bases). V lost 2 bases and J 8 bases, leaving 12 bases between the germline ends. Per the germline V gene, CDR1 is SGHTA and CDR2 is FQGNSA. The CDR3 spans 13 residues. CDR3 bases: TGTGCCAGCAGCTTAAGCAGGGTTGACGGCTACACCTTC. Its protein is CASSLSRVDGYTF.